This record concerns one TCR beta chain sequence. The sample belongs to a study of blood T cell repertoires in COVID-19. For the study at large: Researchers got acute and convalescent COVID-19 samples from the United States, Italy and Spain.

Per the authors' pipeline: For nucleated cells, counts were estimated from reference gene primer amplification. This table comes from immunoSEQ multiplex PCR, and its TCRdb copy is limited to in-frame clones, with some not included. V and J calls and clone size are copied from that table; D and trimming were computed from the DNA. The sample includes almost 300,000 clones, over 85% seen only once; the top ten take around 10%. Seattle enrolled patients during active infection and tracked them longitudinally. The junction had 3 bases not matched to a gene; V was cut back by 6 bases and J by 6 bases. Germline lookup yields CDR1 MNHEY and CDR2 SVGAGI. This CDR3 has 14 residues.

The TCR comes from a young woman with COVID-19, enrolled during active disease. J is TRBJ2-1 and V is TRBV6-5, with 12 bases identical to TRBD1. Sequenced material: peripheral blood. CDR3 nucleotides: TGTGCCAGCAGGGGACAGGGGGCGACCAATGAGCAGTTCTTC. Residues: CASRGQGATNEQFF.